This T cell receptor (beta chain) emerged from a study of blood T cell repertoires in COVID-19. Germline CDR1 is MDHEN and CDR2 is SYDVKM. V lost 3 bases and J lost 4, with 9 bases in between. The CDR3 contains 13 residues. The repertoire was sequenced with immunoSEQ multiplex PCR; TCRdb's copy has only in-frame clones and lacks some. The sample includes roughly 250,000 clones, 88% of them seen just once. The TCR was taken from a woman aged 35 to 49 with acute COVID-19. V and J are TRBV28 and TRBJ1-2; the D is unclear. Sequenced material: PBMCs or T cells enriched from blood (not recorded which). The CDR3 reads CASSLGGSYGYTF. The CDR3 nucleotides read TGTGCCAGCAGTTTGGGAGGGAGCTATGGCTACACCTTC.